This T cell receptor beta chain was obtained from a study of OX40 agonist ivuxolimab in advanced cancers. The cohort excluded patients with autoimmune disease history or systemic immunosuppression. Assay: immunoSEQ multiplex PCR; the TCRdb copy retains only in-frame clones and omits some. The sample includes tens of thousands of clones, 85% seen only once; the top ten take about 1.8%. The specimen comprised CD4+ or CD8+ T cells sorted from blood, sampled in a trial of the OX40 agonist ivuxolimab. This TCR was sampled from an adult with an advanced solid tumor such as melanoma, head and neck, liver or kidney cancer.

DNA for the CDR3: TGTGCCTGGACCCGGACGGGGAACACCGGGGAGCTGTTTTTT. Its protein is CAWTRTGNTGELFF. This sequence joins TRBV30 and TRBJ2-2; D unclear. This CDR3 comprises 14 residues. Between the trimmed V and J ends, which lost 4 bases and 1 base, there was a span of 10 bases. Germline assignment: CDR1 GTSNPN and CDR2 SVGIG (reference sequence).